A single TCR beta chain is shown here with its context. TCRdb derives one entry per CDR3 protein from the 5' RACE reads, leaving out DNA. The specimen's table records some 600,000 distinct CDR3 sequences. The data belong to a study of T cells expressing NK-cell markers. This receptor was obtained from a man younger than 35 in good health. The sequenced sample consisted of blood T cells: a sorted CD56 or NKG2C T cell subset, CD4+ or CD8+ T cells, or bulk PBMC T cells (not recorded which).

The CDR3 reads CASSFLASHNTGELFF. The chain is built from TRBV5-1 and TRBJ2-2; TCRdb calls TRBD2, which cannot be checked without DNA. Germline assignment: CDR1 SGHRS and CDR2 YFSETQ. This CDR3 contains 16 residues.